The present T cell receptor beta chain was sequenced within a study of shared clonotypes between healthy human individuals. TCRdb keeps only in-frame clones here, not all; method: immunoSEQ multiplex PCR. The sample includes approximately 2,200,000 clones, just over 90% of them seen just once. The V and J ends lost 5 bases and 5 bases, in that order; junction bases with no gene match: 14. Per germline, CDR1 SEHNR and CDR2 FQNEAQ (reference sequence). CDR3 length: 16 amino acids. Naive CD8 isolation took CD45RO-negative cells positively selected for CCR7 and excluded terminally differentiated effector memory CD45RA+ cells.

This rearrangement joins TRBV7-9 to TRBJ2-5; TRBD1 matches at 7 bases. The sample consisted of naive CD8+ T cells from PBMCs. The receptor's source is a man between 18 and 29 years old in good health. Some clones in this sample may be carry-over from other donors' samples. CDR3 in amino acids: CASSPPVGGTQETQYF. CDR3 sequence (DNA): TGTGCCAGCAGCCCCCCCGTAGGGGGCACGCAGGAGACCCAGTACTTC.